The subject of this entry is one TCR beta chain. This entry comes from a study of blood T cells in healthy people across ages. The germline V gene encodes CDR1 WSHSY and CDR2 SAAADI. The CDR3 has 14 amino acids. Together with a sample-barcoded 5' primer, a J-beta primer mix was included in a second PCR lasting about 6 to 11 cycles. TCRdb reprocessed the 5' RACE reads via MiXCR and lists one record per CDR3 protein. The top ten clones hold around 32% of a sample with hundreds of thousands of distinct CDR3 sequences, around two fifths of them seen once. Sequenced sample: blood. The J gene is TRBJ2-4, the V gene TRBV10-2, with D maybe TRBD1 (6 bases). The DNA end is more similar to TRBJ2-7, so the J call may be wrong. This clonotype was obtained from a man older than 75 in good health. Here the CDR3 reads CASSESGTNYEQYF. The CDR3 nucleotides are TGCGCCAGCAGTGAGTCCGGGACAAACTACGAGCAGTACTTC.